This TCR beta chain was sequenced in a study of CD8+CD57+ T cells in acquired aplastic anemia. Patients sequenced had flow cytometry evidence of CD8+CD57+ cell expansion. This clonotype was recorded a few times. Genomic DNA acted as the template from which TCR beta VDJ combination and CDR3 sequence profiling were carried out. Using its own MiXCR run on the reads, TCRdb lists one record per CDR3 protein. Among 150,000 or so distinct CDR3 sequences listed, around 43% were seen once. The germline V gene encodes CDR1 LGHDT and CDR2 YNNKEL (reference sequence). V lost 4 bases to trimming and J lost 0 bases, with 12 bases between them. The CDR3 runs 15 residues.

The clonotype originates from a human donor with aplastic anemia. The chain employs TRBV3-1 and TRBJ1-1, with D possibly being TRBD1 (5 bases). The sample was sorted CD4+, CD8+, or CD8+CD57+ T cells (not recorded which) from PBMCs. CDR3: CASSPSDSMNTEAFF. In nucleotides, the CDR3 is TGTGCCAGCAGCCCTTCCGACAGTATGAACACTGAAGCTTTCTTT.